This is a list of T cell receptor beta chains from one sample in a study of shared clonotypes between healthy human individuals. The table came from immunoSEQ multiplex PCR; TCRdb's copy has only in-frame clones and leaves some out. In the table there are under 2.5 million clones, around 93% of which are singletons. Sequences were obtained from naive CD4+ T cells from PBMCs. The receptors stem from a man younger than 30 in good health. Some clones in this sample may be carry-over from other donors' samples. The CDR3 runs from the conserved cysteine through the conserved F or W. The order of the fields is J gene, D gene, clone size, V gene, CDR3 DNA, CDR3 protein. A D gene is named only where the DNA matches it firmly. Expanded clones get a size class; other rows say once, few or many, or leave the size out.

J: TRBJ1-2; D: TRBD1; size: NA; V: TRBV28; DNA: TGTGCCAGCAGCCGGGGACAGGGTAGGGTTCGTGGCTACACCTTC; CDR3: CASSRGQGRVRGYTF
J: TRBJ2-3; D: TRBD2; size: NA; V: TRBV5-1; DNA: TGCGCCAGCAGCTATGAGCGGGAGCCGGGCACAGATACGCAGTATTTT; CDR3: CASSYEREPGTDTQYF
J: TRBJ2-1; D: NA; size: NA; V: TRBV5-1; DNA: TGCGCCAGCAGCTTGGTCCGCAGGGGCAATGAGCAGTTCTTC; CDR3: CASSLVRRGNEQFF
J: TRBJ2-3; D: TRBD2; size: NA; V: TRBV18; DNA: TGTGCCAGCTCACCGACTAGCGGGACAGATACGCAGTATTTT; CDR3: CASSPTSGTDTQYF
J: TRBJ1-4; D: NA; size: NA; V: TRBV28; DNA: TGTGCCAGTTACTCCGGGGATGAAAAACTGTTTTTT; CDR3: CASYSGDEKLFF
J: TRBJ1-2; D: NA; size: NA; V: TRBV28; DNA: TGTGCCAGCAAGTCCCGGGACGGAACTTTATATGGCTACACCTTC; CDR3: CASKSRDGTLYGYTF
J: TRBJ1-1; D: NA; size: few; V: TRBV28; DNA: TGTGCCAGCAGTTTGCGGGTGAACACTGAAGCTTTCTTT; CDR3: CASSLRVNTEAFF
J: TRBJ1-6; D: NA; size: NA; V: TRBV2; DNA: TGTGCCAGCAGGGGAGATTCACCCCTCCACTTT; CDR3: CASRGDSPLHF
J: TRBJ1-4; D: NA; size: NA; V: TRBV10-3; DNA: TGTGCCATCACCGCTGAAAGGGGAGTTTATGAAAAACTGTTTTTT; CDR3: CAITAERGVYEKLFF
J: TRBJ2-6; D: NA; size: once; V: TRBV19; DNA: TGTGCCAGTGGGAGGGACAGGTGGGTCTCTGGGGCCAACGTCCTGACTTTC; CDR3: CASGRDRWVSGANVLTF
J: TRBJ2-1; D: NA; size: NA; V: TRBV5-4; DNA: TGTGCCAGCAGCTTGGCCGGAGGGAGCGAGGAGCAGTTCTTC; CDR3: CASSLAGGSEEQFF
J: TRBJ2-7; D: NA; size: NA; V: TRBV15; DNA: TGTGCCACCTCGCTAGACAGGACCTACGAGCAGTACTTC; CDR3: CATSLDRTYEQYF
J: TRBJ1-3; D: NA; size: NA; V: TRBV2; DNA: TGTGCCATCCCGACGGAGAGCTCTGGAAACACCATATATTTT; CDR3: CAIPTESSGNTIYF
J: TRBJ2-5; D: TRBD2; size: NA; V: TRBV7-9; DNA: TGTGCCAGCAGCCACAAGTATACTAGCGGACAGAGGGCTCAAGGGACCCAGTACTTC; CDR3: CASSHKYTSGQRAQGTQYF
J: TRBJ1-4; D: NA; size: NA; V: TRBV18; DNA: TGTGCCAGCTCACCACCGGTGGCGGGTAATGAAAAACTGTTTTTT; CDR3: CASSPPVAGNEKLFF
J: TRBJ2-3; D: TRBD2; size: NA; V: TRBV28; DNA: TGTGCCAGCAGCCCCCTGCGGACTAGCGGGGGAGATACGCAGTATTTT; CDR3: CASSPLRTSGGDTQYF
J: TRBJ1-4; D: NA; size: NA; V: TRBV5-1; DNA: TGCGCCAGCAGCTTGACCGCAAATGAAAAACTGTTTTTT; CDR3: CASSLTANEKLFF
J: TRBJ2-1; D: NA; size: NA; V: TRBV7-3; DNA: TGTGCCAGCAGCTTAACCCGAGACTCCCCGAATGAGCAGTTCTTC; CDR3: CASSLTRDSPNEQFF
J: TRBJ2-1; D: NA; size: NA; V: TRBV2; DNA: TGTGCCAGCAGTGAGAACCGAGCCTACAATGAGCAGTTCTTC; CDR3: CASSENRAYNEQFF
J: TRBJ1-4; D: NA; size: NA; V: TRBV7-2; DNA: TGTGCCAGCCGGAGATCGTTTTTCCCTAATGAAAAACTGTTTTTT; CDR3: CASRRSFFPNEKLFF
J: TRBJ2-2; D: NA; size: NA; V: TRBV5-1; DNA: TGCGCCAGCAGCGGGGCAGGGGCAACTAACACCGGGGAGCTGTTTTTT; CDR3: CASSGAGATNTGELFF
J: TRBJ2-3; D: NA; size: NA; V: TRBV7-2; DNA: TGTGCCAGCAGCTCCTTCACAGATACGCAGTATTTT; CDR3: CASSSFTDTQYF
J: TRBJ2-1; D: NA; size: once; V: TRBV18; DNA: TGTGCCAGCTCACCATTGGGTACCTCCTACAATGAGCAGTTCTTC; CDR3: CASSPLGTSYNEQFF
J: TRBJ1-2; D: TRBD1; size: NA; V: TRBV11-1; DNA: TGTGCCAGCAGCCCCGGACAGGACTATGGCTACACCTTC; CDR3: CASSPGQDYGYTF
J: TRBJ2-5; D: TRBD2; size: NA; V: TRBV10-3; DNA: TGTGCCATCAGTGCTAGGGCTAGCGGGACCCGAAAAGAAGAGACCCAGTACTTC; CDR3: CAISARASGTRKEETQYF
J: TRBJ1-2; D: NA; size: NA; V: TRBV5-5; DNA: TGTGCCAGCAGCCAGAGGGGTGGCTATGGCTACACCTTC; CDR3: CASSQRGGYGYTF
J: TRBJ1-2; D: NA; size: NA; V: TRBV28; DNA: TGTGCCAAGTCCTATGGCTACACCTTC; CDR3: CAKSYGYTF
J: TRBJ2-3; D: NA; size: NA; V: TRBV5-5; DNA: TGTGCCAGCAGCTTGAGCCCGACAGATACGCAGTATTTT; CDR3: CASSLSPTDTQYF
J: TRBJ2-2; D: NA; size: NA; V: TRBV7-8; DNA: TGTGCCAGCAGCTTAGAATCCAGGGCGGTCGGGGAGCTGTTTTTT; CDR3: CASSLESRAVGELFF
J: TRBJ2-5; D: NA; size: NA; V: TRBV5-6; DNA: TGTGCCAGCAGCTTGTTGCAAACGGAGACCCAGTACTTC; CDR3: CASSLLQTETQYF
J: TRBJ2-5; D: NA; size: NA; V: TRBV5-1; DNA: TGCGCCAGCAGCTTGGGACCCGTTCCGGAGACCCAGTACTTC; CDR3: CASSLGPVPETQYF
J: TRBJ2-1; D: NA; size: NA; V: TRBV6-1; DNA: TGTGCCAGCAGTGAAAGGTCTCGAAGATACAATGAGCAGTTCTTC; CDR3: CASSERSRRYNEQFF
J: TRBJ2-5; D: NA; size: NA; V: TRBV18; DNA: TGTGCCAGCTCGCCTAGGGGTTTTGGAGAGACCCAGTACTTC; CDR3: CASSPRGFGETQYF
J: TRBJ1-2; D: NA; size: NA; V: TRBV20-1; DNA: TGCAGTGCTATGCTAGCCTGGGGCTACACCTTC; CDR3: CSAMLAWGYTF
J: TRBJ1-1; D: NA; size: NA; V: TRBV5-1; DNA: TGCGCCAGCAGCCACCAGGGACCCCCGGGGACTGAAGCTTTCTTT; CDR3: CASSHQGPPGTEAFF
J: TRBJ1-5; D: NA; size: NA; V: TRBV6-6; DNA: TGTGCCAGCAGTTACCTCAGTTCCTCACAGCCCCAGCATTTT; CDR3: CASSYLSSSQPQHF
J: TRBJ2-3; D: TRBD2; size: NA; V: TRBV29-1; DNA: TGCAGCGTTGGCGGGGGAGTAGATACGCAGTATTTT; CDR3: CSVGGGVDTQYF
J: TRBJ2-5; D: NA; size: NA; V: TRBV9; DNA: TGTGCCAGCAGCTTTTCAACAGGGTATAAGGAGACCCAGTACTTC; CDR3: CASSFSTGYKETQYF
J: TRBJ1-1; D: NA; size: NA; V: TRBV30; DNA: TGTGCCTGGAGTGTACTAGGGGGAGTCGTTAGGAACACTGAAGCTTTCTTT; CDR3: CAWSVLGGVVRNTEAFF
J: TRBJ1-2; D: NA; size: NA; V: TRBV28; DNA: TGTGCCAGCAACCTAATACAGGGATATGGCTACACCTTC; CDR3: CASNLIQGYGYTF
J: TRBJ2-7; D: TRBD1; size: NA; V: TRBV6-1; DNA: TGTGCCAGCAGTGCTAGACAGGGGGCCTACGAGCAGTACTTC; CDR3: CASSARQGAYEQYF
J: TRBJ1-3; D: NA; size: NA; V: TRBV6-1; DNA: TGTGCCAGCAGACGCGACGGCGGCTCTGGAAACACCATATATTTT; CDR3: CASRRDGGSGNTIYF